This T cell receptor (beta chain) is from a study of identical twins. Trimming removed 3 bases from V and 1 base from J, with 12 bases in between. The CDR3 has 15 amino acids. Germline V gene sequence: CDR1 MNHEY, CDR2 SVGAGI. MiXCR was run by TCRdb on the 5' RACE reads, yielding one entry per CDR3 protein. The data contain hundreds of thousands of distinct CDR3 sequences, 15% to 20% of them singletons. These data were also filed under a second study, of T cells expressing NK-cell markers.

This receptor was taken from a young woman in good health. Sequenced sample: PBMCs. The V gene is TRBV6-5, the J gene TRBJ2-5; D call uncertain. The CDR3 loop is CASSYSPQIQETQYF. The CDR3 region has the DNA TGTGCCAGCAGTTATTCCCCACAGATCCAAGAGACCCAGTACTTC.